This T cell receptor beta chain was recovered during a study of PD-L1 blockade in urothelial cancer. Study-wide context: Treatment start was followed by blood analysis at 3 weeks (second dose) and again at 6 weeks.

Points on this clone: Compared with germline, one end of the junction differs, possibly owing to a read error.

Germline CDR1 and CDR2: SSHAT and FNYEAQ (reference sequence). This CDR3 has 12 residues. Each PCR reaction had synthetic TCR analog templates spiked into it. Produced via immunoSEQ multiplex PCR; TCRdb's table is partial and in-frame only. This sample has about 51,000 clones; 70% to 90% occur once, and the top ten carry 16%. The sequences come from PBMCs, collected around atezolizumab (anti-PD-L1) treatment. This chain connects TRBV7-7 to TRBJ2-2; possibly TRBD2 for D (5 bases). This sequence originates from a man aged 55-75 years with urothelial cancer. This CDR3 is CASSLRDGELFF. The DNA of the CDR3 is TGTGCTAGCAGCCTCCGGGACGGGGAGCTGTTTTTT.